This entry lists 6 T cell receptor beta chains sequenced from one sample in a study of CD8 T cells in ankylosing spondylitis. TCRdb recomputed calls from the 5' RACE reads with MiXCR, one row per CDR3 protein. The table has around 300,000 distinct CDR3 sequences, less than 25% seen once. What was sequenced was blood, either unsorted or a sorted T cell fraction (not recorded which). These receptors all come from a female donor with ankylosing spondylitis or in good health (not recorded which).

The chain has TRBV12-3 or TRBV12-4 and TRBJ1-4, with a possible D match to TRBD1 (6 bases). The CDR3 runs 13 residues. The germline V and J ends were trimmed by 4 bases and 6 bases, with 9 bases remaining between them. CDR3 residues: CASSSDSYEKLFF. In DNA form, the CDR3 reads TGTGCCAGCAGTTCGGACAGCTATGAAAAACTGTTTTTT.

In its sample, this clonotype was seen a few times. V is TRBV6-5 and J is TRBJ2-4, with 16 bases aligning to TRBD2. V lost 6 bases to trimming and J lost 0 bases; unmatched junction nucleotides: 5. The germline V gene encodes CDR1 MNHEY and CDR2 SVGAGI. CDR3 length: 18 amino acids. The CDR3 DNA reads TGTGCCAGCAGCAGGGGACTAGCGGGAGGGCTAGCCAAAAACATTCAGTACTTC. It translates to CASSRGLAGGLAKNIQYF.

In this sample, this clonotype turned up a few times. The rearrangement links TRBV5-6 to TRBJ2-1; D perhaps matches TRBD2 (6 bases). The germline V gene has CDR1 SGHDT and CDR2 YYEEEE. The CDR3 has 13 residues. The V gene lost 6 bases and the J gene lost 7 bases, with 14 bases spanning the gap. CDR3 sequence reads: CASTPGARNEQFF. CDR3 coding DNA: TGTGCCAGCACCCCGGGAGCAAGGAATGAGCAGTTCTTC.

This clonotype has just a few counts. The chain carries TRBV11-2 and TRBJ2-1; 14 positions match TRBD2. V lost 5 bases to trimming and J lost 4 bases; unmatched junction nucleotides: 7. Germline loops: CDR1 SGHAT, CDR2 FQNNGV. CDR3 size: 17 residues. The CDR3 loop is CASSPRLAGGIYNEQFF. The CDR3 region has the DNA TGTGCCAGCAGCCCACGACTAGCGGGAGGGATATACAATGAGCAGTTCTTC.

The chain has TRBV2 and TRBJ2-1, with TRBD2 matching 14 bases. Trimming at V came to 8 bases and at J to 4 bases, leaving 7 bases not matched to a gene. CDR3 length: 16 amino acids. CDR1 and CDR2 (germline): SNHLY, FYNNEI. CDR3 residues: CASGGTSGSGYNEQFF. CDR3 DNA: TGTGCCAGCGGCGGGACTAGCGGGAGTGGTTACAATGAGCAGTTCTTC.

The chain is built from TRBV28 and TRBJ1-2; D possibly corresponds to TRBD1 (5 bases). Germline values: CDR1 MDHEN, CDR2 SYDVKM. CDR3 length: 14 residues. V dropped 5 bases and J dropped 3 bases, with 13 bases sitting between them. The CDR3 coding sequence is TGTGCCAGCAGTGTCAGGGTAGGGGACTATGGCTACACCTTC. Translated: CASSVRVGDYGYTF.